A selection of T cell receptor beta chains follows, all from one sample in a study of PD-1 blockade in classical Hodgkin lymphoma. Measured with immunoSEQ multiplex PCR; TCRdb has only the in-frame clones, and not every one. The sample includes about 7,000 clones, 78% seen only once; the top ten take 8.1%. Source material: peripheral blood mononuclear cells (PBMCs). These TCRs come from a human donor with classical Hodgkin lymphoma. Each CDR3 is given with its conserved first and last residue. D genes are given only for firm matches. Only part of the rows carry a size: once, few, many, or a class if the clone is expanded.

V gene	J gene	D gene	clone size	CDR3 DNA	CDR3 protein
TRBV7-2	TRBJ2-7	TRBD1	NA	TGTGCCAGCAGCCCCTGGGACAGGGGTACCTACGAGCAGTACTTC	CASSPWDRGTYEQYF
TRBV5-1	TRBJ2-1	TRBD1	NA	TGCGCCAGCAGCGGAACAGGGGGCGTAAAGGATGAGCAGTTCTTC	CASSGTGGVKDEQFF
TRBV29-1	TRBJ2-1	NA	NA	TGCAGCGTTGGGACTTCACGGGATGAGCAGTTCTTC	CSVGTSRDEQFF
TRBV5-1	TRBJ2-1	NA	NA	TGCGCCAGCAGCTTGGAAGTGGGGCCCCACAATGAGCAGTTCTTC	CASSLEVGPHNEQFF
TRBV4-2	TRBJ2-6	NA	NA	TGTGCCAGCAGCCGGGAAGGGGGGGCTGGGGCCAACGTCCTGACTTTC	CASSREGGAGANVLTF
TRBV6-1	TRBJ1-6	TRBD1	NA	TGTGCCAGCAGTGCTGACAGGGAAGGGCATTCACCCCTCCACTTT	CASSADREGHSPLHF
TRBV2	TRBJ2-3	NA	few	TGTGCCAGCAGTGTGGACGGATACACAGATACGCAGTATTTT	CASSVDGYTDTQYF
TRBV2	TRBJ2-2	TRBD1	NA	TGTGCCAGCAGTGGTGACAGGGGGCGGGACGGGGAGCTGTTTTTT	CASSGDRGRDGELFF
TRBV2	TRBJ2-2	NA	NA	TGTGCCAGCAGTGAACAGGGGAACTTTGGGACCGGGGAGCTGTTTTTT	CASSEQGNFGTGELFF
TRBV2	TRBJ1-2	TRBD1	NA	TGTGCCAGCAGTGAAGCTTTAGGGGGCGGCTACACCTTC	CASSEALGGGYTF
TRBV4-1	TRBJ1-4	TRBD1	NA	TGCGCCAGCAGCCAAGATGAAGGGACAGGAGGCGAAAAACTGTTTTTT	CASSQDEGTGGEKLFF
TRBV5-5	TRBJ1-2	NA	NA	TGTGCCAGCAGTACGGACTTAAACTATGGCTACACCTTC	CASSTDLNYGYTF
TRBV5-1	TRBJ2-7	TRBD2	NA	TGCGCCAGCAGCCCCGGACTAGGCTACGAGCAGTACTTC	CASSPGLGYEQYF
TRBV7-2	TRBJ2-7	NA	NA	TGTGCCAGCAGCTTAGAGGGCCCGGACCACGAGCAGTACTTC	CASSLEGPDHEQYF
TRBV10-3	TRBJ1-3	NA	NA	TGTGCCATCAGTGAGTCGCTACAGGATGGAAACACCATATATTTT	CAISESLQDGNTIYF
TRBV5-4	TRBJ2-5	TRBD1	NA	TGTGCCAGCAGCTTGGAAGGGACAGCAGAGACCCAGTACTTC	CASSLEGTAETQYF
TRBV6-1	TRBJ1-1	TRBD1	few	TGTGCCAGCAGTGGGACAGGGGGGGGAACTGAAGCTTTCTTT	CASSGTGGGTEAFF
TRBV4-1	TRBJ2-1	TRBD1	NA	TGCGCCAGCAGCGGGGACAGGGGTCCTTCAAGTTACAATGAGCAGTTCTTC	CASSGDRGPSSYNEQFF
TRBV9	TRBJ2-3	TRBD2	NA	TGTGCCAGCAGCGTAGGGAGCGGGGGCCCAGATACGCAGTATTTT	CASSVGSGGPDTQYF
TRBV6-1	TRBJ1-2	NA	NA	TGTGCCAGCAGTGCCCAGAGGGCCGGAAACTATGGCTACACCTTC	CASSAQRAGNYGYTF
TRBV7-9	TRBJ2-1	TRBD1	NA	TGTGCCAGCAGCTTGGGGGGACAGGGGAAGATGAATGAGCAGTTCTTC	CASSLGGQGKMNEQFF
TRBV4-1	TRBJ1-3	TRBD1	NA	TGCGCCAGCAGCCAAAGCCCTACTAACAGGGGGCACGGAAACACCATATATTTT	CASSQSPTNRGHGNTIYF
TRBV7-9	TRBJ2-3	NA	NA	TGTGCCAGCAGTCGACTCTCCGAGGGGACGGCGAGCACAGATACGCAGTATTTT	CASSRLSEGTASTDTQYF
TRBV5-1	TRBJ2-7	TRBD2	NA	TGCGCCAGCAGCTTGGCCCTAGCGGGAACCTACGAGCAGTACTTC	CASSLALAGTYEQYF
TRBV19	TRBJ1-1	NA	NA	TGTGCCAGTAGGACCGACAGAGCCCCGAACACTGAAGCTTTCTTT	CASRTDRAPNTEAFF
TRBV5-6	TRBJ1-5	NA	NA	TGTGCCAGCAGCTTGGGTAGAGGGAGTCAGCCCCAGCATTTT	CASSLGRGSQPQHF
TRBV4-1	TRBJ2-2	NA	few	TGCGCCAGCAGCCAAGATAGGGGTAGCGGTAACACCGGGGAGCTGTTTTTT	CASSQDRGSGNTGELFF
TRBV29-1	TRBJ2-6	TRBD1	NA	TGCAGCGTCGCCGGGACAGGGGGCTTTTCCGGGGCCAACGTCCTGACTTTC	CSVAGTGGFSGANVLTF
TRBV14	TRBJ2-3	NA	few	TGTGCCAGCTTCCCAACCCGACAGGTCCGTCCAGATACGCAGTATTTT	CASFPTRQVRPDTQYF
TRBV5-4	TRBJ1-1	NA	NA	TGTGCCAGCAGCTCACAGCCGAACACTGAAGCTTTCTTT	CASSSQPNTEAFF
TRBV5-6	TRBJ2-7	TRBD1	NA	TGTGCCAGCAGCTTGGATCCAGGGGGTTGGAACGAGCAGTACTTC	CASSLDPGGWNEQYF
TRBV27	TRBJ2-6	NA	few	TGTGCCAGCAGTCCCGCGACAGTCGTTCCTGGGGCCAACGTCCTGACTTTC	CASSPATVVPGANVLTF
TRBV5-1	TRBJ2-1	NA	NA	TGCGCCAGCAGGCTAGGGTCGGGGCAGTTCTTC	CASRLGSGQFF
TRBV5-1	TRBJ1-6	TRBD1	NA	TGCGCCAGCAGGGGGACAGGGGGTGAAAGCTCCTATAATTCACCCCTCCACTTT	CASRGTGGESSYNSPLHF
TRBV6-4	TRBJ2-7	NA	NA	TGTGCCAGCAGTGACGTAAGACAGAGGAACCGATACGAGCAGTACTTC	CASSDVRQRNRYEQYF
TRBV18	TRBJ2-1	TRBD2	NA	TGTGCCAGCTCACGTACGACTAGCGGGACTTACAATGAGCAGTTCTTC	CASSRTTSGTYNEQFF
TRBV5-4	TRBJ2-1	NA	NA	TGTGCCAGCAGCTTGGGGAGCGGAGGAGCCTACAATGAGCAGTTCTTC	CASSLGSGGAYNEQFF
TRBV5-1	TRBJ1-2	NA	NA	TGCGCCAGCACCTTGGCGGGGCCATATGGCTACACCTTC	CASTLAGPYGYTF
TRBV6-5	TRBJ2-5	NA	NA	TGTGCCAGCAGTCGCCGGGACCTACAAGAGACCCAGTACTTC	CASSRRDLQETQYF
TRBV9	TRBJ2-6	NA	NA	TGTGCCAGCAGCCCTGGACGGGTTGCTGGGGCCAACGTCCTGACTTTC	CASSPGRVAGANVLTF
TRBV6-1	TRBJ1-3	NA	NA	TGTGCCAGCTTTCACGGAAACACCATATATTTT	CASFHGNTIYF
TRBV5-1	TRBJ2-7	TRBD1	NA	TGCGCCAGCAGCTTGGGACAGGGGAGCTCCTACGAGCAGTACTTC	CASSLGQGSSYEQYF
TRBV7-3	TRBJ2-3	TRBD2	NA	TGTGCCAGCAGCTCCGTGGCGGGAGCAGATACGCAGTATTTT	CASSSVAGADTQYF
TRBV9	TRBJ2-7	TRBD2	once	TGTGCCAGCAGCCCATGGTTAGCGGGCTCCTACGAGCAGTACTTC	CASSPWLAGSYEQYF
TRBV7-9	TRBJ1-2	TRBD1	NA	TGTGCCAGCAGCCCCGACAGGGCCCATGGCTACACCTTC	CASSPDRAHGYTF
TRBV2	TRBJ2-7	NA	NA	TGTGCCAGCAGTGATGACGGGCCGACCTACGAGCAGTACTTC	CASSDDGPTYEQYF
TRBV9	TRBJ1-1	NA	NA	TGTGCCAGCAGCCTTTTGGGAGGAGGTACTGAAGCTTTCTTT	CASSLLGGGTEAFF
TRBV7-8	TRBJ2-1	TRBD2	NA	TGTGCCAGCAGCTTATTGACTAGCGGGAGTTTGAATGAGCAGTTCTTC	CASSLLTSGSLNEQFF